This T cell receptor beta chain derives from a study of Graves' ophthalmopathy and Graves' hyperthyroidism (dated by TCRdb to the late 2010s). Study-level background: Peripheral blood was collected before any treatment was given, at the time of initial diagnosis. The study used signatures of the TCR beta repertoire to tell Graves' ophthalmopathy apart from Graves' hyperthyroidism and to predict which patients would progress to ophthalmopathy. In total, approximately 130 blood samples were TCR-sequenced: around 42 ophthalmopathy, about 75 hyperthyroidism and approximately 17 hyperthyroidism-to-ophthalmopathy patients. To explore V-J signatures distinguishing ophthalmopathy from hyperthyroidism, a discovery set of more than 95 patients (fewer than 45 ophthalmopathy, over 55 stable hyperthyroidism) was enrolled. The independent validation cohort included 18 to 20 hyperthyroidism patients plus 17 patients who later progressed from hyperthyroidism to ophthalmopathy. T-cell repertoires of thyroid tissue and blood were compared in five or six hyperthyroidism patients. Once sampling was done, hyperthyroidism patients were given methimazole at a starting dose of 30 mg daily, while ophthalmopathy patients were given high-dose intravenous methylprednisolone. The 75 to 100 discovery patients were randomly divided into training and test sets at a 7:3 ratio. The paper as a whole reports these results and caveats: In validation, the model predicted ophthalmopathy progression with nearly 71% sensitivity and around 72% specificity; around twelve predicted patients were CT-confirmed with GO in a median of about 6.1 months. Ophthalmopathy was separated from stable hyperthyroidism by the 13-signature model with just under 90% sensitivity and approximately 84% specificity in cross-validation and with 80%/75% in the test set. No statistical method was used to predetermine the sample size, and group allocation was not hidden from the investigators. Among expanded thyroid clonotypes with frequency above 0.001, most also showed up in blood, which suggests that blood repertoires may reflect the thyroid immune response.

Patients with ophthalmopathy had moderately to severely active disease, with a Clinical Activity Score of 3 or more, a NOSPECS grade of 4 or more, and a disease duration of less than 3 months. Patients were excluded if they had other autoimmune diseases, uncontrolled infections, pregnancy or lactation. Clinical symptoms, serum thyroxine, TRAb, thyroid ultrasound and orbital computed tomography were used for diagnosis. Using Ficoll-Paque density gradient centrifugation, PBMCs were isolated from roughly 9.2 ml of fresh peripheral blood. Total RNA was extracted using Trizol reagent, and RNA quality was checked on an Agilent 2100 Bioanalyzer. In this sample, this clonotype turned up many times. Which antigen it targets is not known. Per-nucleotide qualities are absent, and no much larger clonotype sits a single base away. For repertoire sequencing, TCR beta CDR3 regions were amplified from RNA transcripts. HTBI primers and the Qiagen OneStep RT-PCR kit were used in a first-round RT-PCR, which was followed by a second-round multiplex PCR, size selection and purification. The libraries underwent paired-end sequencing with 100 bp reads on an Illumina HiSeq2000. On the study's bioinformatics: SOAPnuke was used to process the reads, removing any read that contained adapters or uncalled bases, had a mean Phred below 15, or lacked an exact match to the constant primer or identifier. COPE v1.2.5 was used to merge the high-quality paired reads. Each unique nucleotide sequence was treated as a clonotype, and MiTCR v1.1 was used to align the clonotypes to the IMGT TRB V, D and J references. The analysis was limited to V-J combinations with a frequency above 0.0001, which together covered approximately 99% of the repertoires. For each V-J combination, a TCR clonal expansion and chaos score was defined as F50 clonal expansion divided by the chaos observed in the TCRdist matrix. Welch's t-statistics and random forest were used to reduce the features to approximately 13 V-J combinations, which were then used as input to a naive Bayes classifier. Thyroid-blood repertoire similarity was quantified with the Morisita-Horn index. The public reads were run again by TCRdb, first through fastp at Q25 and then through MiXCR, and only productive beta chains were kept. Rows matching on CDR3 protein sequence are summarized as one entry with the most common DNA and genes. These V and J calls rely on TCRdb rather than the paper's analysis. This sample comprises over 450,000 distinct CDR3 sequences, roughly 14% of them detected only once. The ten largest make up 8% to 10% of the sample.

Spanning cysteine to phenylalanine, the CDR3 consists of 14 amino acids. Here the CDR3 DNA is all that survives: 42 bases in frame from base 1. From a lookup of the germline V gene, CDR1 and CDR2 are SGDLS and YYNGEE. At the junction V is shortened by 0 bases and J by 0 bases, with 6 bases in between. The rearrangement combines TRBV9 with TRBJ1-1, with no reliable assignment of the D segment. The sequencing sample was made of blood. This clonotype was sampled from a woman between 25 and 40 years old with Graves' ophthalmopathy. Donor details come from another sample of the same person, matched by shared clones. The CDR3 protein sequence reads: CASSVVSVNTEAFF. Here is the DNA: TGTGCCAGCAGCGTAGTTTCAGTGAACACTGAAGCTTTCTTT.